These 24 T cell receptor beta chains were all obtained from the same sample, sequenced in a study of T cells in tumors after PD-1 blockade. Clones were sequenced by immunoSEQ multiplex PCR, and TCRdb holds only the in-frame ones, with some missing. The profile covers some 47,000 clones, with just under 80% appearing a single time and over 15% taken by the ten largest. The sample here was PBMCs, taken before anti-PD-1 treatment. The receptors originated from a human donor with basal cell carcinoma.

The J gene is TRBJ1-1, the V gene TRBV28; TRBD1 aligns across 10 bases. Germline V lookup: CDR1 MDHEN, CDR2 SYDVKM. The CDR3 extends over 13 amino acids. Losses at the gene ends were 6 bases for V and 4 bases for J; bases not matched to a gene: 2. The CDR3 here is CASRRQGATEAFF. The CDR3 DNA reads as TGTGCCAGCAGGCGACAGGGGGCCACTGAAGCTTTCTTT. Filled out from reference TRBV28 and TRBJ1-1, the complete variable domain reads DVKVTQSSRYLVKRTGEKVFLECVQDMDHENMFWYRQDPGLGLRLIYFSYDVKMKEKGDIPEGYSVSREKKERFSLILESASTNQTSMYLCASRRQGATEAFFGQGTRLTVV.

The rearrangement uses TRBV7-3 and TRBJ1-1; TRBD1 might be the D (5 bases). Germline values: CDR1 SGHTA, CDR2 FQGTGA. The CDR3 consists of 14 residues. Trimming stripped 3 bases from V and 1 base from J, with 9 bases between. CDR3 loop: CASSFGGGNTEAFF. CDR3 DNA: TGTGCCAGCAGCTTTGGGGGAGGGAACACTGAAGCTTTCTTT.

The V and J genes are TRBV5-6 and TRBJ2-3; D not certain. The CDR3 is made up of 17 amino acids. CDR1 is SGHDT, CDR2 YYEEEE, per germline. V shed 0 bases and J shed 2 bases, with 16 bases lying between them. The CDR3 DNA sequence: TGTGCCAGCAGCTTGGGCGTGTCTTTCAGCCTCACAGATACGCAGTATTTT. Its translation: CASSLGVSFSLTDTQYF.

The chain recombines TRBV18 with TRBJ2-7; 7 nucleotides line up with TRBD1. The V gene's germline CDR1 is KGHSH and CDR2 LQKENI. The CDR3 runs 14 residues. V trimming: 6 bases; J trimming: 3 bases; junction bases outside the gene matches: 8. The CDR3: CASSSTGQNYEQYF. In DNA, the CDR3 is TGTGCCAGCTCCTCCACGGGACAGAACTACGAGCAGTACTTC.

The chain couples TRBV6-5 to TRBJ2-3, with D unresolved. Germline CDR1 and CDR2: MNHEY and SVGAGI. The V end lost 6 bases, the J end lost 2 bases, and 3 bases lay between the germline ends. There are 11 residues in the CDR3. CDR3 DNA: TGTGCCAGCAGCCACACAGATACGCAGTATTTT. It is translated as CASSHTDTQYF.

The CDR3 nucleotides read TGTGCCAGCAGCCGCCTGGGACATTTGAACACTGAAGCTTTCTTT. Amino acids: CASSRLGHLNTEAFF. The chain combines TRBV14 with TRBJ1-1, with a weak D call TRBD1 (6 bases). In germline, CDR1 is SGHDN, CDR2 FVKESK. The CDR3 is made up of 15 amino acids. With 4 bases removed from V and 0 bases from J, the gap between germline ends came to 12 bases.

The chain employs TRBV4-1 and TRBJ2-7; 9 positions match TRBD2. Germline V CDR1 and CDR2: MGHRA, YSYEKL. The CDR3 sequence is 17 residues long. V shed 0 bases and J 7 bases; nucleotides not matched to a gene: 13. This CDR3 reads CASSQDRPAGGLGEQYF. The CDR3 nucleotides read TGCGCCAGCAGCCAAGATCGCCCAGCGGGGGGTCTCGGAGAGCAGTACTTC.

Details on this clone: The sample contains more than one DNA sequence encoding this CDR3. For the CDR3, the DNA is TGTGCCAGCAGCCTAGGCCAAAACATTCAGTACTTC. Protein sequence: CASSLGQNIQYF. This sequence joins TRBV28 and TRBJ2-4; no definite D call. CDR1 and CDR2 (germline): MDHEN, SYDVKM. V was shortened by 6 bases and J by 5 bases, with 8 bases between the two germline ends. This CDR3 comprises 12 residues. Combining the CDR3 with reference TRBV28 and TRBJ2-4 gives the whole variable domain DVKVTQSSRYLVKRTGEKVFLECVQDMDHENMFWYRQDPGLGLRLIYFSYDVKMKEKGDIPEGYSVSREKKERFSLILESASTNQTSMYLCASSLGQNIQYFGAGTRLSVL.

Note on this clone: One end of the junction fails to match germline, which may point to a read error. The chain recombines TRBV5-1 with TRBJ2-1, with D unresolved. The CDR3 is 16 amino acids. Germline V lookup: CDR1 SGHRS, CDR2 YFSETQ. The CDR3 sequence: CASSLDIASPYYEQFF. Here the CDR3 DNA reads TGCGCCAGCAGCTTGGATATCGCGAGCCCCTACTATGAGCAGTTCTTC.

This chain uses TRBV29-1 with TRBJ1-2; D is perhaps TRBD1 (5 bases). Germline CDR1 SQVTM, CDR2 ANQGSEA. V dropped 6 bases and J dropped 7 bases, with 15 bases sitting between them. This CDR3 comprises 12 residues. Here the CDR3 DNA reads TGCAGCGTCTCGACAGTCCCAGGTGGCTACACCTTC. It codes for CSVSTVPGGYTF. The full variable domain, in which reference TRBV29-1 and TRBJ1-2 provide the parts outside the CDR3, is SAVISQKPSRDICQRGTSLTIQCQVDSQVTMMFWYRQQPGQSLTLIATANQGSEATYESGFVIDKFPISRPNLTFSTLTVSNMSPEDSSIYLCSVSTVPGGYTFGSGTRLTVV.

This sequence joins TRBV28 and TRBJ1-3; D unclear. The CDR3 is 12 residues long. Trimming stripped 7 bases from V and 4 bases from J, with 8 bases between. Germline CDR1 MDHEN, CDR2 SYDVKM. CDR3 sequence reads: CASIGLGNTIYF. CDR3 coding DNA: TGTGCCAGCATAGGGTTAGGAAACACCATATATTTT.

V is TRBV5-5 and J is TRBJ2-6; D remains unclear. Germline V gene lookup returns CDR1 SGHKS and CDR2 YYEKEE (reference sequence). Trimming shortened V by 4 bases and J by 0 bases, and 11 bases separated the two germline ends. The CDR3 is 16 residues long. CDR3 bases: TGTGCCAGCAGCGGGATGGGGAACTCTGGGGCCAACGTCCTGACTTTC. This sequence encodes CASSGMGNSGANVLTF.

This clone was picked up one time. The genes are TRBV4-1 and TRBJ2-1, with D perhaps matching TRBD2 (5 bases). The germline gives CDR1 MGHRA, CDR2 YSYEKL. The CDR3 loop spans 16 amino acids. V was trimmed by 4 bases and J by 8 bases, leaving 21 bases between them. CDR3 region: CASSPSTSRGGHEQFF. CDR3 nucleotide sequence: TGCGCCAGCAGCCCGTCCACATCACGGGGTGGTCATGAGCAGTTCTTC.

This clone was found once. V gene TRBV5-8 combines with J gene TRBJ2-3; D remains unclear. CDR3 length equals 15 residues. The ends were cut back, 3 bases at V and 1 base at J, with 12 bases in the middle. CDR1 and CDR2 (germline): SGHTS, YDEGEE. The CDR3 nucleotides read TGTGCCAGCAGCTCGAACAGTATACGCACAGATACGCAGTATTTT. It translates to CASSSNSIRTDTQYF.

The chain links TRBV3-1 (or the pseudogene TRBV3-2) to TRBJ2-7, with D perhaps TRBD1 or TRBD2 (6 bases each). Germline V gene lookup returns CDR1 LGHDT and CDR2 YNNKEL (reference sequence). V was clipped by 0 bases and J by 2 bases, with 17 bases between them. The CDR3 is made up of 17 amino acids. CDR3 bases: TGTGCCAGCAGCCAAGAAGGAGGGGGGAGGTATCCCTACGAGCAGTACTTC. Its protein product is CASSQEGGGRYPYEQYF.

The chain joins TRBV5-4 to TRBJ2-5; D perhaps matches TRBD1 (5 bases). The CDR3 runs to 14 residues. The germline CDR1 and CDR2 sequences are SGHNT and YYREEE (reference sequence). Trimming left V 0 bases short and J 5 bases short, with 11 bases between. CDR3 nucleotide sequence: TGTGCCAGCAGCTTGGGACAGTCAGGGGAGACCCAGTACTTC. It codes for CASSLGQSGETQYF.

The genes are TRBV20-1 and TRBJ2-5, with unresolved D. This CDR3 contains 10 residues. Germline CDR1 and CDR2: DFQATT and SNEGSKA (reference sequence). V dropped 5 bases and J dropped 7 bases, with 8 bases sitting between them. This chain's CDR3 is CSAELGTQYF. The CDR3 DNA reads TGCAGTGCTGAACTGGGGACCCAGTACTTC.

The genes are TRBV7-3 and TRBJ2-5, with 9 bases matching TRBD1. The J segment lost 5 bases and the V segment lost 2 bases, leaving 0 bases of the junction unmatched. The CDR3 contains 13 residues. Germline V gene data show CDR1 as SGHTA and CDR2 as FQGTGA. The CDR3 loop is CASSLGTGETQYF. In DNA, the CDR3 is TGTGCCAGCAGCTTAGGGACAGGGGAGACCCAGTACTTC.

The rearrangement joins TRBV6-2 or TRBV6-3 to TRBJ2-1, with 9 bases identical to TRBD1. Germline values: CDR1 MNHEY, CDR2 SVGEGT. Unmatched junction bases numbered 12, after V lost 2 bases and J lost 4 bases. This CDR3 region has 18 residues. CDR3 in amino acids: CASSYGRGQGVGYNEQFF. The CDR3 coding sequence is TGTGCCAGCAGTTACGGGCGGGGACAGGGTGTGGGGTACAATGAGCAGTTCTTC.

This rearrangement joins TRBV14 to TRBJ1-1; D is possibly TRBD1 (5 bases). V shed 4 bases and J shed 0 bases, with 9 bases lying between them. CDR1 and CDR2 (germline): SGHDN, FVKESK. CDR3 size: 14 residues. The CDR3 DNA reads as TGTGCCAGCAGCCTCAGGGTTATGAACACTGAAGCTTTCTTT. The encoded protein is CASSLRVMNTEAFF.

This chain joins TRBV7-9 and TRBJ2-7; D is uncertain. Germline CDR1 SEHNR, CDR2 FQNEAQ (reference sequence). Between the trimmed V and J ends, which lost 3 bases and 2 bases, there was a span of 8 bases. This CDR3 spans 13 amino acids. For the CDR3, the DNA is TGTGCCAGCAGCTTTGGCGCAGCCTACGAGCAGTACTTC. Translating it yields CASSFGAAYEQYF. Drawing the rest from reference TRBV7-9 and TRBJ2-7, the complete variable domain is DTGVSQNPRHKITKRGQNVTFRCDPISEHNRLYWYRQTLGQGPEFLTYFQNEAQLEKSRLLSDRFSAERPKGSFSTLEIQRTEQGDSAMYLCASSFGAAYEQYFGPGTRLTVT.

V gene TRBV6-6 combines with J gene TRBJ2-7; TRBD2 might be the D (5 bases). V dropped 6 bases and J dropped 7 bases, with 19 bases sitting between them. The germline V gene encodes CDR1 MNHNY and CDR2 SVGAGI (reference sequence). This CDR3 comprises 14 residues. CDR3 protein: CASSPLGVDGEQYF. DNA of the CDR3: TGTGCCAGCAGCCCCCTCGGGGTAGATGGGGAGCAGTACTTC.

The rearrangement uses TRBV24-1 and TRBJ1-2; the D is unclear. V gave up 3 bases and J gave up 4 bases, with 2 bases separating them. This CDR3 comprises 11 residues. Germline loops: CDR1 KGHDR, CDR2 SFDVKD. This chain's CDR3 is CATSDPYGYTF. CDR3 coding DNA: TGTGCCACCAGTGATCCCTATGGCTACACCTTC.

The rearrangement uses TRBV5-1 and TRBJ1-1; the D is unclear. The CDR3 loop spans 12 amino acids. The germline V gene has CDR1 SGHRS and CDR2 YFSETQ. V was shortened by 4 bases and J by 6 bases, with 10 bases between the two germline ends. The CDR3 region is CASSTGLSEAFF. For the CDR3, the DNA is TGCGCCAGCAGCACCGGGCTTTCTGAAGCTTTCTTT.